This T cell receptor (beta chain) was profiled in a study of blood T cell repertoires in COVID-19. Study-wide context: Acute-phase and convalescent COVID-19 samples originated in the United States, Italy and Spain. Nucleic acid was either cDNA or gDNA, and it came from T cells, B-cell-depleted T cells, or PBMCs.

With 3 bases removed from V and 2 bases from J, the gap between germline ends came to 8 bases. The length of the CDR3 is 13 residues. Germline CDR1 and CDR2: KGHSH and LQKENI. Authors' data handling: Estimation of nucleated cell counts relied on the amplification of reference gene primers. Sequencing used immunoSEQ multiplex PCR; TCRdb keeps in-frame clones, though not all of them. V and J calls and clone size come straight from that table; D and trimming were deduced from the DNA. The repertoire holds 75,000 to 80,000 clones, with about nine tenths as singletons. Specimen: peripheral blood. The V and J genes are TRBV18 and TRBJ2-7; D is possibly TRBD2 (5 bases). The sequence derives from a human donor in a cohort sampled during active COVID-19. The CDR3 loop reads CASSPERTYEQYF. In DNA, the CDR3 is TGTGCCAGCTCACCGGAGCGGACCTACGAGCAGTACTTC. Variable domain in full (rest from reference TRBV18 and TRBJ2-7): NAGVMQNPRHLVRRRGQEARLRCSPMKGHSHVYWYRQLPEEGLKFMVYLQKENIIDESGMPKERFSAEFPKEGPSILRIQQVVRGDSAAYFCASSPERTYEQYFGPGTRLTVT.